This section outlines one T cell receptor beta chain sequence together with its context. This clonotype was recorded at least ten times. Its specific antigen is unknown. No base quality information exists; no much larger clone differs at one position. This specimen's time point label, per the study, means: persistent/refractory GD, antithyroid drugs over 5 years with positive TRAb. For both TCR sequencing and RNA sequencing, RNA was extracted from PBMCs using TRIzol. The diagnosis of Graves' disease was made according to American Thyroid Association guidelines. Recruitment of patients was carried out at an endocrinology department in Xi'an, China. From each patient, about 8.9 milliliters of peripheral blood was collected into an EDTA anticoagulant tube. Ficoll Paque Plus density gradient separation was used to isolate PBMCs, and no further T cell sorting was performed. An Agilent 2100 Bioanalyzer and agarose gel were used to assess RNA quality, and a NanoDrop 2000 was used to measure RNA concentration.

Trimming takes 8 bases from V and 6 bases from J, and the germline ends sit 19 bases apart. CDR1 SGHTA and CDR2 FQGNSA are derived from the germline V gene. The CDR3 starts with the cysteine, ends with the phenylalanine, and has 14 residues. Kept here is only the CDR3 DNA, which spans 42 bases and is read in frame from base 1. This entry is derived from a study of regulatory T cells in long-lasting Graves disease (dated by TCRdb to 2020 to 2023). Regarding the research as a whole: Persistent Graves' disease meant more than 5 years of antithyroid drug treatment with TSH receptor autoantibodies that stayed positive. This study used TCR sequencing and RNA sequencing of peripheral blood to compare persistent Graves' disease patients against newly diagnosed Graves' disease patients. The study was conducted in China and was registered as a clinical trial. TCR sequencing covered around 13 persistent and about 20 newly diagnosed Graves' disease patients, some 35 samples in total. Antithyroid drugs had been taken for approximately 10 years on average by persistent Graves' disease patients in the clinical cohort. Broad study findings and their caveats: The authors acknowledged the small sample size as a limitation that may reduce accuracy. A larger number of public clonotypes was shared among persistent patients (2,741) than among newly diagnosed patients (over 850). Compared with newly diagnosed patients, persistent Graves' disease patients had lower TCR Shannon entropy and fewer highly expanded clones, which suggests clonal expansion. Persistent disease showed preferential use of TRBV28, TRBJ1-2 and TRBJ2-5, whereas newly diagnosed disease favored TRBV20-1 and TRBJ2-1. Sequencing and analysis were limited to the TCR beta chain. Only peripheral blood was studied, because thyroid tissue, the primary lesion, was inaccessible.

The library was built by means of multiplex PCR. Data came from an Illumina HiSeq 4000. iRepertoire HTBI primers and Arm-PCR amplification of CDR3 regions were used to construct TCR beta libraries. Before sequencing, the PCR products went through gel purification. Regarding the original processing steps: Gene usage analysis of CDR3 amino acid clonotypes used the approximately 56 TRBV and some 13 TRBJ segments found across samples. COPE and FqMerger were used to merge the filtered high-quality paired reads into contigs. BLAST was used to align contigs to IMGT TRBV, TRBD and TRBJ reference genes, and CDR3 was defined according to IMGT. Any clonotype with a frequency above 0.1% was counted as a highly expanded clone. Repertoire diversity was measured by Shannon entropy, and V-J evenness by the Gini coefficient. A clonotype found in more than one individual was treated as public. TCRdb reran the public reads through fastp at Q25 and MiXCR, keeping productive beta chains. CDR3 protein duplicates are merged, each entry listing the most common genes and DNA. None of the V and J calls come from the authors' own analysis; TCRdb made them. Across this sample there are some 420,000 distinct CDR3 sequences, with roughly 23% seen only once. The leading ten clones occupy around 13% of the sample.

The TCR originated in a female donor with Graves disease. The starting material was peripheral blood mononuclear cells (PBMCs), obtained when the disease was refractory, from a patient treated with antithyroid drugs. The receptor chain draws on TRBV7-2 and TRBJ2-5; 6 matching bases give a weak D call of TRBD1. The bases are TGTGCCAGCCGTCCAGGGGAGCTGGTAAAGACCCAGTACTTC. Its product reads: CASRPGELVKTQYF. Full variable domain (CDR3 extended with the reference TRBV7-2 and TRBJ2-5 proteins): GAGVSQSPSNKVTEKGKDVELRCDPISGHTALYWYRQSLGQGLEFLIYFQGNSAPDKSGLPSDRFSAERTGGSVSTLTIQRTQQEDSAVYLCASRPGELVKTQYFGPGTRLLVL.